The sequence of this T cell receptor beta chain was determined in a study of tumor-infiltrating lymphocytes in localized non-small cell lung cancer. The wider study: The cohort mixed smokers and never-smokers, several histologies, and some post-neoadjuvant-chemotherapy samples. Study-level results: Technical variation could not be separated from intratumor heterogeneity here.

Regarding this clone: Antigen unknown.

The CDR3 is made up of 15 amino acids. V lost 3 bases and J lost 2; bases outside the gene matches: 6. The V gene's germline CDR1 is SGHTA and CDR2 FQGNSA. The repertoire was sequenced with immunoSEQ multiplex PCR; TCRdb's copy has only in-frame clones and lacks some. Of about 12,000 clones in the sample, roughly 66% were seen once. The sample comprised uninvolved lung tissue not adjacent to the tumor. The clonotype originates from a human donor with non-small cell lung cancer. This sequence joins TRBV7-2 and TRBJ2-5, with 7 bases that match TRBD2. The CDR3 is CASSFQLGGQETQYF. The DNA of the CDR3 is TGTGCCAGCAGCTTCCAACTGGGGGGGCAAGAGACCCAGTACTTC.